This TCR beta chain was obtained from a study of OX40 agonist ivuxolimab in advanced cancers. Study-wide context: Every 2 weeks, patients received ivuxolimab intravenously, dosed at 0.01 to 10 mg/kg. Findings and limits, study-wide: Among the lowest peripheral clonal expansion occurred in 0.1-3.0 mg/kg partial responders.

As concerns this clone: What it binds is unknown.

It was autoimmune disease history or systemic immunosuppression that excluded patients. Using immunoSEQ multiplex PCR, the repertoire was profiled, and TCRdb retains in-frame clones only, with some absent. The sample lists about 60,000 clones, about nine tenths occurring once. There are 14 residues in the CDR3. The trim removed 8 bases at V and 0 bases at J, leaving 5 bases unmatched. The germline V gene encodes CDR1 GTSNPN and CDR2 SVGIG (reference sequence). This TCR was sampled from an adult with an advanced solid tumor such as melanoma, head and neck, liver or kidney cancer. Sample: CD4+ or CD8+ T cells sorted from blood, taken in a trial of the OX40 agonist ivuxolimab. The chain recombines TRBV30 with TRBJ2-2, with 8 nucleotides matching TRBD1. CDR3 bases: TGTGCCAGAGAACAGGGGGCGAACACCGGGGAGCTGTTTTTT. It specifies CAREQGANTGELFF.